This is a list of T cell receptor beta chains from one sample in a study of beta chain features in type 1 diabetes. Repertoires were generated with immunoSEQ multiplex PCR, while TCRdb's copy carries only in-frame clones and drops some. There are 150,000 to 190,000 clones in the sample; 10% occur only once, and more than 0.4% lies in the top ten. Sequenced input: central memory CD4+ T cells from blood. All receptors derive from a man aged 25-40 years with type 1 diabetes. The CDR3 runs from the conserved cysteine through the conserved F or W. Fields, in order: CDR3 length, V gene, D gene, clone size, CDR3 protein. The D gene is left open where the match is weak. Size tells how often a clone was seen (once, few, many) or the class of an expanded clone, and some rows leave it out.

length: 14; V: TRBV19; D: -; size: few; CDR3: CASSIDGSRNEQFF
length: 10; V: TRBV18; D: -; size: -; CDR3: CASSLTEAFF
length: 13; V: TRBV29-1; D: -; size: few; CDR3: CSVEDQGRVTQYF
length: 15; V: TRBV6-5; D: TRBD2; size: few; CDR3: CASSALAGPYNEQFF
length: 14; V: TRBV4-2; D: TRBD1; size: -; CDR3: CASSPGQGGYEQYF
length: 14; V: TRBV10-3; D: TRBD1; size: -; CDR3: CASRRGTGAYEQYF
length: 16; V: TRBV4-2; D: TRBD2; size: -; CDR3: CASSPRLAGTHNEQFF
length: 15; V: TRBV19; D: TRBD2; size: -; CDR3: CASSRSSGINNEQFF
length: 13; V: TRBV2; D: TRBD1; size: few; CDR3: CASSFDRDYGYTF
length: 16; V: TRBV21-1; D: -; size: -; CDR3: CASSKMSLQGGYEQYF
length: 18; V: TRBV12-2; D: -; size: -; CDR3: CASRPHREAGGRFYEQYF
length: 16; V: TRBV4-2; D: TRBD1; size: few; CDR3: CASSQQTQGANTEAFF
length: 15; V: TRBV5-1; D: TRBD1; size: few; CDR3: CASSSQGTDSYEQYF
length: 14; V: TRBV5-6; D: TRBD2; size: -; CDR3: CASSYGLDHNEQFF
length: 17; V: TRBV7-2; D: -; size: -; CDR3: CASSFEGIIGQGNTIYF
length: 17; V: TRBV18; D: -; size: few; CDR3: CASSPLGGGAENTEAFF
length: 13; V: TRBV29-1; D: TRBD1; size: many; CDR3: CSVQGQWNTEAFF
length: 15; V: TRBV4-2; D: TRBD1; size: few; CDR3: CASSRLGQWNTEAFF
length: 14; V: TRBV9; D: TRBD2; size: -; CDR3: CASSVSGTTDTQYF
length: 19; V: TRBV7-8; D: TRBD2; size: -; CDR3: CASRPGRLAGGGFSGELFF
length: 16; V: TRBV25-1; D: -; size: few; CDR3: CASGALLDRGSYEQYF
length: 10; V: TRBV20-1; D: TRBD1; size: few; CDR3: CRTGTQGYTF
length: 13; V: TRBV2; D: -; size: -; CDR3: CASTSRAFYEQYF
length: 15; V: TRBV6-1; D: -; size: -; CDR3: CASSEATTGNQPQHF
length: 17; V: TRBV4-1; D: TRBD1; size: few; CDR3: CASSQDRGQGFSYEQYF
length: 15; V: TRBV19; D: -; size: -; CDR3: CASSLTGTVAYEQYF
length: 13; V: TRBV18; D: -; size: -; CDR3: CASSQGEATEAFF
length: 14; V: TRBV6-5; D: -; size: few; CDR3: CASSYSGPTGELFF
length: 14; V: TRBV4-2; D: -; size: -; CDR3: CASSQDRFGGQRIF
length: 12; V: TRBV10-3; D: TRBD1; size: few; CDR3: CAISTVGQAYTF
length: 15; V: TRBV5-6; D: -; size: -; CDR3: CASSPSGKGTGELFF
length: 13; V: TRBV4-2; D: -; size: -; CDR3: CASSLLLGREAFF
length: 17; V: TRBV15; D: -; size: many; CDR3: CATSRGQGRSSYNEQFF
length: 14; V: TRBV5-6; D: -; size: -; CDR3: CASSSQQGTHGYTF
length: 14; V: TRBV25-1; D: TRBD1; size: -; CDR3: CASSPWDSWEKLFF
length: 14; V: TRBV27; D: -; size: -; CDR3: CASSLQGRGETQYF
length: 17; V: TRBV4-3; D: TRBD1; size: -; CDR3: CASSQALGQEGYEKLFF
length: 15; V: TRBV10-3; D: -; size: few; CDR3: CAISEFEGAGYEQYF
length: 13; V: TRBV18; D: -; size: many; CDR3: CASSSGYQETQYF
length: 11; V: TRBV19; D: -; size: -; CDR3: CASGGNTEAFF
length: 13; V: TRBV2; D: TRBD1; size: -; CDR3: CASAGQVNQPQHF
length: 15; V: TRBV5-4; D: -; size: few; CDR3: CASSLAGAATYEQYF
length: 16; V: TRBV4-1; D: -; size: few; CDR3: CASSQEMVNAGEKLFF
length: 16; V: TRBV7-8; D: TRBD2; size: -; CDR3: CASSPGTSGTYNEQFF